A selection of T cell receptor beta chains follows, all from one sample in a study of blood T cells in healthy people across ages. MiXCR, run by TCRdb on the 5' RACE reads, gives a single entry per CDR3 protein. The table has around 1.5 million distinct CDR3 sequences, around 39% seen once. Material for sequencing was blood. Receptors were obtained from a woman between 18 and 29 years old in good health. The CDR3 runs from the conserved cysteine through the conserved F or W. The D gene is left open where the match is weak. Part of the rows lack a size; the others show once, few, many or a class for expanded clones.

V gene: TRBV20-1; clone size: NA; D gene: TRBD1; J gene: TRBJ2-1; CDR3 protein: CSASTGIDNEQFF; CDR3 DNA: TGCAGTGCTTCGACAGGGATCGACAATGAGCAGTTCTTC
V gene: TRBV21-1; clone size: few; D gene: NA; J gene: TRBJ2-5; CDR3 protein: CASSQGEGKQETQYF; CDR3 DNA: TGTGCCAGCAGCCAAGGAGAAGGCAAACAAGAGACCCAGTACTTC
V gene: TRBV7-9; clone size: NA; D gene: TRBD1; J gene: TRBJ2-1; CDR3 protein: CASSTGQDRYNEQFF; CDR3 DNA: TGTGCCAGCAGTACGGGACAGGACCGCTACAATGAGCAGTTCTTC
V gene: TRBV7-9; clone size: NA; D gene: NA; J gene: TRBJ2-7; CDR3 protein: CASSLEPGPSYEQYF; CDR3 DNA: TGTGCCAGCAGCTTAGAACCGGGACCGAGCTACGAGCAGTACTTC
V gene: TRBV20-1; clone size: NA; D gene: NA; J gene: TRBJ2-7; CDR3 protein: CSAHTFGGEQYF; CDR3 DNA: TGCAGTGCTCACACCTTCGGGGGCGAGCAGTACTTC
V gene: TRBV12-3/TRBV12-4; clone size: NA; D gene: TRBD1; J gene: TRBJ1-5; CDR3 protein: CASSFSRTGVARNQPQHF; CDR3 DNA: TGTGCCAGCAGCTTCTCCCGAACAGGGGTGGCCCGGAATCAGCCCCAGCATTTT
V gene: TRBV12-3/TRBV12-4; clone size: NA; D gene: NA; J gene: TRBJ2-2; CDR3 protein: CASRIQMNTGELFF; CDR3 DNA: TGTGCCAGCAGGATACAGATGAACACCGGGGAGCTGTTTTTT
V gene: TRBV7-2; clone size: few; D gene: TRBD2; J gene: TRBJ2-3; CDR3 protein: CASRVGLAVSTDTQYF; CDR3 DNA: TGTGCCAGCAGAGTTGGACTAGCGGTTAGCACAGATACGCAGTATTTT
V gene: TRBV7-2; clone size: few; D gene: NA; J gene: TRBJ2-1; CDR3 protein: CASSLRTQLYNEQFF; CDR3 DNA: TGTGCCAGCAGCTTACGTACTCAACTCTACAATGAGCAGTTCTTC
V gene: TRBV7-2; clone size: few; D gene: TRBD2; J gene: TRBJ2-1; CDR3 protein: CASSLALAGVNEQFF; CDR3 DNA: TGTGCCAGCAGCTTAGCACTAGCGGGGGTCAATGAGCAGTTCTTC
V gene: TRBV6-1; clone size: few; D gene: NA; J gene: TRBJ1-5; CDR3 protein: CASSPQQPRQPQHF; CDR3 DNA: TGTGCCAGCAGTCCCCAGCAGCCGCGTCAGCCCCAGCATTTT
V gene: TRBV7-2; clone size: NA; D gene: NA; J gene: TRBJ1-2; CDR3 protein: CASALGGTAAYGYTF; CDR3 DNA: TGTGCCAGCGCCCTCGGGGGAACGGCTGCCTATGGCTACACCTTC
V gene: TRBV10-3; clone size: NA; D gene: TRBD1; J gene: TRBJ1-2; CDR3 protein: CAISPGQGEGYTF; CDR3 DNA: TGTGCCATCAGCCCTGGACAGGGCGAAGGCTACACCTTC
V gene: TRBV7-9; clone size: NA; D gene: NA; J gene: TRBJ2-5; CDR3 protein: CASSWRLINQETQYF; CDR3 DNA: TGTGCCAGCAGCTGGCGACTAATCAACCAAGAGACCCAGTACTTC
V gene: TRBV12-3/TRBV12-4; clone size: few; D gene: NA; J gene: TRBJ1-2; CDR3 protein: CASTPSISGSYGYTF; CDR3 DNA: TGTGCCAGCACCCCTTCGATCAGCGGAAGCTATGGCTACACCTTC
V gene: TRBV12-3/TRBV12-4; clone size: few; D gene: TRBD2; J gene: TRBJ2-7; CDR3 protein: CASQPGTSSYEQYF; CDR3 DNA: TGTGCCAGCCAACCGGGGACTAGCTCATACGAGCAGTACTTC
V gene: TRBV6-1; clone size: few; D gene: TRBD2; J gene: TRBJ2-3; CDR3 protein: CASSEAQSGSGDTQYF; CDR3 DNA: TGTGCCAGCAGTGAAGCGCAAAGCGGGAGCGGGGATACGCAGTATTTT
V gene: TRBV30; clone size: NA; D gene: NA; J gene: TRBJ1-6; CDR3 protein: CAWTTPYNSPLHF; CDR3 DNA: TGTGCCTGGACCACCCCCTATAATTCACCCCTCCACTTT
V gene: TRBV4-1; clone size: NA; D gene: NA; J gene: TRBJ1-5; CDR3 protein: CASSPAEGLSNQPQHF; CDR3 DNA: TGCGCCAGCAGCCCCGCAGAAGGGCTTAGCAATCAGCCCCAGCATTTT
V gene: TRBV5-1; clone size: few; D gene: TRBD2; J gene: TRBJ2-5; CDR3 protein: CASRRWTSGGTEETQYF; CDR3 DNA: TGCGCCAGCAGACGTTGGACTAGCGGGGGGACGGAGGAGACCCAGTACTTC
V gene: TRBV2; clone size: NA; D gene: NA; J gene: TRBJ1-1; CDR3 protein: CASSVRVLNTEAFF; CDR3 DNA: TGTGCCAGCAGCGTCCGGGTATTGAACACTGAAGCTTTCTTT
V gene: TRBV20-1; clone size: NA; D gene: NA; J gene: TRBJ2-3; CDR3 protein: CSAPSGAYTDTQYF; CDR3 DNA: TGCAGTGCCCCGTCAGGGGCCTACACAGATACGCAGTATTTT
V gene: TRBV25-1; clone size: NA; D gene: TRBD1; J gene: TRBJ1-6; CDR3 protein: CASSEAGNRGDSPLHF; CDR3 DNA: TGTGCCAGCAGTGAAGCGGGTAACAGGGGTGATTCACCCCTCCACTTT
V gene: TRBV20-1; clone size: NA; D gene: TRBD2; J gene: TRBJ2-3; CDR3 protein: CSARSLPIAGGAYTDTQYF; CDR3 DNA: TGCAGTGCTAGATCACTTCCGATAGCGGGGGGGGCCTACACAGATACGCAGTATTTT
V gene: TRBV6-2/TRBV6-3; clone size: few; D gene: TRBD2; J gene: TRBJ2-1; CDR3 protein: CASSTAEIGGEYSYNEQFF; CDR3 DNA: TGTGCCAGCAGTACCGCGGAGATCGGGGGGGAGTACTCCTACAATGAGCAGTTCTTC
V gene: TRBV12-3/TRBV12-4; clone size: NA; D gene: NA; J gene: TRBJ2-6; CDR3 protein: CASSPEVWRANVLTF; CDR3 DNA: TGTGCCAGCAGTCCCGAAGTCTGGAGGGCCAACGTCCTGACTTTC
V gene: TRBV20-1; clone size: NA; D gene: TRBD2; J gene: TRBJ2-7; CDR3 protein: CSAYFSGSSSHEQYF; CDR3 DNA: TGCAGTGCTTACTTCAGCGGGAGTAGTTCCCACGAGCAGTACTTC
V gene: TRBV3-1; clone size: few; D gene: NA; J gene: TRBJ2-7; CDR3 protein: CASSQDGSGAHEQYF; CDR3 DNA: TGTGCCAGCAGCCAAGATGGGTCAGGGGCTCACGAGCAGTACTTC
V gene: TRBV5-6; clone size: NA; D gene: NA; J gene: TRBJ1-1; CDR3 protein: CASSWVQQNTEAFF; CDR3 DNA: TGTGCCAGCAGCTGGGTCCAGCAGAACACTGAAGCTTTCTTT
V gene: TRBV29-1; clone size: few; D gene: NA; J gene: TRBJ1-1; CDR3 protein: CSVEWGGAGTEAFF; CDR3 DNA: TGCAGCGTTGAATGGGGGGGGGCGGGCACTGAAGCTTTCTTT
V gene: TRBV7-9; clone size: few; D gene: TRBD2; J gene: TRBJ2-1; CDR3 protein: CASSFGTSGDEQFF; CDR3 DNA: TGTGCCAGCAGTTTCGGGACTAGCGGAGATGAGCAGTTCTTC
V gene: TRBV28; clone size: few; D gene: NA; J gene: TRBJ1-1; CDR3 protein: CASSLPESLTEAFF; CDR3 DNA: TGTGCCAGCAGCCTACCCGAGAGTTTAACTGAAGCTTTCTTT
V gene: TRBV7-2; clone size: NA; D gene: TRBD2; J gene: TRBJ2-1; CDR3 protein: CASSLMGLAYNEQFF; CDR3 DNA: TGTGCCAGCAGCTTAATGGGACTAGCGTACAATGAGCAGTTCTTC
V gene: TRBV6-5; clone size: NA; D gene: NA; J gene: TRBJ2-2; CDR3 protein: CASSYVRGSTGELFF; CDR3 DNA: TGTGCCAGCAGTTATGTGCGGGGTAGTACCGGGGAGCTGTTTTTT
V gene: TRBV9; clone size: few; D gene: NA; J gene: TRBJ2-1; CDR3 protein: CASSVSGGAISQYNEQFF; CDR3 DNA: TGTGCCAGCAGCGTAAGTGGGGGGGCCATATCTCAATACAATGAGCAGTTCTTC
V gene: TRBV4-1; clone size: many; D gene: TRBD2; J gene: TRBJ2-1; CDR3 protein: CASSPGLANEQFF; CDR3 DNA: TGCGCCAGCAGCCCGGGACTAGCGAATGAGCAGTTCTTC
V gene: TRBV20-1; clone size: few; D gene: TRBD2; J gene: TRBJ2-3; CDR3 protein: CSARAPTTSGGHHHTDTQYF; CDR3 DNA: TGCAGTGCTAGAGCTCCCACCACTAGCGGGGGCCACCACCACACAGATACGCAGTATTTT
V gene: TRBV24-1; clone size: NA; D gene: TRBD2; J gene: TRBJ2-1; CDR3 protein: CATSGYSGNGVGDEQFF; CDR3 DNA: TGTGCCACCAGTGGTTATAGCGGGAACGGGGTGGGTGATGAGCAGTTCTTC
V gene: TRBV4-2; clone size: NA; D gene: NA; J gene: TRBJ2-4; CDR3 protein: CASSQPGGREKNIQYF; CDR3 DNA: TGTGCCAGCAGCCAACCAGGGGGGCGGGAGAAAAACATTCAGTACTTC
V gene: TRBV6-6; clone size: few; D gene: NA; J gene: TRBJ1-1; CDR3 protein: CASRPGQGGEAFF; CDR3 DNA: TGTGCCAGCAGGCCAGGGCAGGGAGGTGAGGCTTTCTTT
V gene: TRBV2; clone size: few; D gene: NA; J gene: TRBJ2-3; CDR3 protein: CASSRETDTQYF; CDR3 DNA: TGTGCCAGCAGTCGGGAGACAGATACGCAGTATTTT
V gene: TRBV7-2; clone size: few; D gene: NA; J gene: TRBJ2-3; CDR3 protein: CASSSQGMDTQYF; CDR3 DNA: TGTGCCAGCAGCTCCCAGGGAATGGATACGCAGTATTTT
V gene: TRBV27; clone size: NA; D gene: NA; J gene: TRBJ2-5; CDR3 protein: CASGGHFQETQYF; CDR3 DNA: TGTGCCAGCGGAGGCCATTTCCAAGAGACCCAGTACTTC
V gene: TRBV2; clone size: many; D gene: NA; J gene: TRBJ2-2; CDR3 protein: CASSPLVSGELFF; CDR3 DNA: TGTGCCAGCAGTCCCCTCGTATCCGGGGAGCTGTTTTTT
V gene: TRBV7-9; clone size: NA; D gene: TRBD1; J gene: TRBJ2-5; CDR3 protein: CASSSAQGARETQYF; CDR3 DNA: TGTGCCAGCAGCTCAGCACAGGGGGCGAGAGAGACCCAGTACTTC
V gene: TRBV2; clone size: NA; D gene: TRBD1; J gene: TRBJ1-2; CDR3 protein: CASSVDLGQFYGYTF; CDR3 DNA: TGTGCCAGCAGTGTAGATTTGGGACAGTTCTATGGCTACACCTTC
V gene: TRBV27; clone size: few; D gene: NA; J gene: TRBJ2-5; CDR3 protein: CATRDGSSTQYF; CDR3 DNA: TGTGCCACCCGGGACGGCTCCTCGACCCAGTACTTC